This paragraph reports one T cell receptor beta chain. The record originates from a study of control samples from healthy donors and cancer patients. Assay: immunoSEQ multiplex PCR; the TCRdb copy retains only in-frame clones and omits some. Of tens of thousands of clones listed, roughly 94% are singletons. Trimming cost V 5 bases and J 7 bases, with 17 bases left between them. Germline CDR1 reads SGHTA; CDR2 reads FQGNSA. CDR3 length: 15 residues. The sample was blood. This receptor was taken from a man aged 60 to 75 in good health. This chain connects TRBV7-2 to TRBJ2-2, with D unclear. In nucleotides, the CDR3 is TGTGCCAGCAGCAAAGAAGTCGGGCTTGGCGGGGAGCTGTTTTTT. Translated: CASSKEVGLGGELFF.